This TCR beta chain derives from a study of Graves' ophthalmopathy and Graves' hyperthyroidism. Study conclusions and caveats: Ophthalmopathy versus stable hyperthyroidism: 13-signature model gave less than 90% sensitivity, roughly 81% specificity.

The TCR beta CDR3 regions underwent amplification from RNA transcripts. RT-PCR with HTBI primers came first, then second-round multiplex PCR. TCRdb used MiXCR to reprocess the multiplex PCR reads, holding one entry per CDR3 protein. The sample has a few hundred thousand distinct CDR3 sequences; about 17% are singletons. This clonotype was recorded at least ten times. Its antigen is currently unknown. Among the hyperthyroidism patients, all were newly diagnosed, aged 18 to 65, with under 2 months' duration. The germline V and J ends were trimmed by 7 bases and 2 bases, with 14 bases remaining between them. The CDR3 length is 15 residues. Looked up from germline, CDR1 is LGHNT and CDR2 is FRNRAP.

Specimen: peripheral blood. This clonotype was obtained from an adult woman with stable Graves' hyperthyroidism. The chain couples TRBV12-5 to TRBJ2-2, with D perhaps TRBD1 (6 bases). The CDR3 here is CASDLTGPNTGELFF. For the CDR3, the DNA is TGTGCTAGTGACCTCACAGGGCCCAACACCGGGGAGCTGTTTTTT. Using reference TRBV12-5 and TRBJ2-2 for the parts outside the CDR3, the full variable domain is DARVTQTPRHKVTEMGQEVTMRCQPILGHNTVFWYRQTMMQGLELLAYFRNRAPLDDSGMPKDRFSAEMPDATLATLKIQPSEPRDSAVYFCASDLTGPNTGELFFGEGSRLTVL.